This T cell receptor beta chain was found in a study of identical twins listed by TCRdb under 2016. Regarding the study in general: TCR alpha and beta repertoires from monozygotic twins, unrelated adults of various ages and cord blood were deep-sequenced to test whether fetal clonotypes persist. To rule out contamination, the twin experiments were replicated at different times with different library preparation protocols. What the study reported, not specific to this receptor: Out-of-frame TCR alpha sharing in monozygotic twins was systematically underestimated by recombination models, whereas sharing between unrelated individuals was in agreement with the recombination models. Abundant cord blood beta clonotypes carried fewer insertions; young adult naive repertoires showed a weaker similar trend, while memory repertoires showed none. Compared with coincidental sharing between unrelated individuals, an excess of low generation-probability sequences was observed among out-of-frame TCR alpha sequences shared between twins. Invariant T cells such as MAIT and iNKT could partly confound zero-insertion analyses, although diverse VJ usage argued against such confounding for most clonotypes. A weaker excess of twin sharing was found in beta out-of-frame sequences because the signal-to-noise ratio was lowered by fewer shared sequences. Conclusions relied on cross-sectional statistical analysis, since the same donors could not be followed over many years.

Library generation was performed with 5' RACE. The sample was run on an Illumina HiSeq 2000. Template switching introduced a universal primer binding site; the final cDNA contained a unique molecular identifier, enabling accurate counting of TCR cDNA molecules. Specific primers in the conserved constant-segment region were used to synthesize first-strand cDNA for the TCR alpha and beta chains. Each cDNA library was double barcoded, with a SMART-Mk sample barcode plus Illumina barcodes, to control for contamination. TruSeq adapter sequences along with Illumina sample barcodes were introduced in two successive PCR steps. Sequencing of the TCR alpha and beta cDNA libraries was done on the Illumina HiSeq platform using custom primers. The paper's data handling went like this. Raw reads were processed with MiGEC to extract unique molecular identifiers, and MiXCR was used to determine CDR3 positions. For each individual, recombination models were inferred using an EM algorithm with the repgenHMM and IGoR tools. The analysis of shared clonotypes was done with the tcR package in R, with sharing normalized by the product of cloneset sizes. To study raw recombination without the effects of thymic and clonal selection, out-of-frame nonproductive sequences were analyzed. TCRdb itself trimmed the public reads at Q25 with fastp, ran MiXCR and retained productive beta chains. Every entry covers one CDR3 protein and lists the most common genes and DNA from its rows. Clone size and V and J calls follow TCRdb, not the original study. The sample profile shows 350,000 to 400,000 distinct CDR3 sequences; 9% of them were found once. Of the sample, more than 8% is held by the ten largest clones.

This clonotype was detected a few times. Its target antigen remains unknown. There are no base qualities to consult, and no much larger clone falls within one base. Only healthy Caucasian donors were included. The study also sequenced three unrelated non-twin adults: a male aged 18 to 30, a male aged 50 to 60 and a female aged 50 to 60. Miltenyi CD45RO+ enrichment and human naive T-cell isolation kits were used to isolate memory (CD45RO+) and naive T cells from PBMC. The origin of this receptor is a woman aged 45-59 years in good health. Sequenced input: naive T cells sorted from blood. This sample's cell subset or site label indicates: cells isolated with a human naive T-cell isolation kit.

At the DNA level, the sequence is TGTGCCAGCAGCCCAAGGCAGCGGGGTAGCTCTGGGGCCAACGTCCTGACTTTC. Translated, it gives CASSPRQRGSSGANVLTF. This chain is built from TRBV11-2 and TRBJ2-6; 7 of the junction bases match TRBD2. Trimmed from V: 5 bases; trimmed from J: 0 bases; junction bases lacking a gene match: 10. CDR1 and CDR2, looked up from the germline V gene, are SGHAT and FQNNGV. Reading from cysteine to phenylalanine, the CDR3 counts 18 amino acids. Only CDR3 DNA is held: 54 bases, read in frame from base 1.